This TCR beta chain was sequenced in a study of T cell changes during pregnancy in multiple sclerosis. Trimming took 5 bases from V and 2 from J; bases not matched to a gene: 12. Germline V gene data show CDR1 as SGHTA and CDR2 as FQGNSA. The CDR3 is made up of 18 amino acids. Produced via immunoSEQ multiplex PCR; TCRdb's table is partial and in-frame only. Here the sample spans 47,000 or so clones, approximately 90% being singletons. V usage is TRBV7-2 and J usage is TRBJ1-5; the match to TRBD1 covers 10 bases. The TCR comes from a female donor with multiple sclerosis, enrolled in a pregnancy study. Sequences were derived from peripheral blood, sampled in the first trimester of pregnancy. The CDR3 bases are TGTGCCAGCAGCCCCTTCCCCCGTGGACAGGGGGGCAATCAGCCCCAGCATTTT. Residues: CASSPFPRGQGGNQPQHF.